This is a list of T cell receptor beta chains from one sample in a study of cytomegalovirus exposure and HLA in healthy donors. Assay used: immunoSEQ multiplex PCR; TCRdb lists only in-frame clones, some missing. This table has roughly 150,000 clones, 75% appearing once. Source material: PBMCs. All receptors derive from a man aged 30 to 45 in good health and CMV-seronegative. CDR3s include the opening cysteine and the closing phenylalanine or tryptophan. The order of the fields is V gene, clone size, D gene, J gene, CDR3 DNA, CDR3 protein. The D gene is left open where the match is weak. Rows may omit the clone size; those that give it use once, few, many or a size class.

TRBV5-6,few,TRBD1,TRBJ2-2,TGTGCCAGCAGCCGCCCGGGACAGGAGATCACCGGGGAGCTGTTTTTT,CASSRPGQEITGELFF
TRBV5-4,few,TRBD2,TRBJ2-7,TGTGCCAGCAGCTTTTCAGGGAGGGTCTACGAGCAGTACTTC,CASSFSGRVYEQYF
TRBV11-3,.,.,TRBJ2-7,TGTGCCAGCAGCTTACAGGGCGGAGTGGACGAGCAGTACTTC,CASSLQGGVDEQYF
TRBV7-2,.,.,TRBJ1-6,TGTGCCAGCAGCTTACGCAGGGGCGTTGATTCACCCCTCCACTTT,CASSLRRGVDSPLHF
TRBV7-2,.,TRBD1,TRBJ2-7,TGTGCCAGCAGCGCACAGGGGGCGATTCCCAGCGAGCAGTACTTC,CASSAQGAIPSEQYF
TRBV2,.,TRBD1,TRBJ2-2,TGTGCCAGCAGTAGCCGGACAGGGGAAGTGGCCGGGGAGCTGTTTTTT,CASSSRTGEVAGELFF
TRBV19,.,TRBD1,TRBJ2-7,TGTGCCAGTAGTATGGGGACAGGGGACTACGAGCAGTACTTC,CASSMGTGDYEQYF
TRBV9,.,TRBD2,TRBJ2-1,TGTGCCAGCAGCGATCGGGGGGACTCCTACAATGAGCAGTTCTTC,CASSDRGDSYNEQFF
TRBV30,once,TRBD1,TRBJ1-4,TGTGCCTGGGGTACGGGACAGGGGGGCCCTAATGAAAAACTGTTTTTT,CAWGTGQGGPNEKLFF
TRBV6-1,.,TRBD2,TRBJ2-1,TGTGCCAGTCTAGCGGGAGGGGGCTACAATGAGCAGTTCTTC,CASLAGGGYNEQFF
TRBV28,.,TRBD1,TRBJ1-4,TGTGCCAGCAGCACAGGACAGGATATATCTCGAAAACTGTTTTTT,CASSTGQDISRKLFF
TRBV6-1,.,TRBD1,TRBJ1-4,TGTGCCAGCAGTGAAGCCGGATACAGGGGGAGTGGTAATAATGAAAAACTGTTTTTT,CASSEAGYRGSGNNEKLFF
TRBV28,.,.,TRBJ1-1,TGTGCCAGCAGCCTCGCACGAGGGCACACTGAAGCTTTCTTT,CASSLARGHTEAFF
TRBV28,.,TRBD1,TRBJ2-3,TGTGCCAGCCGCTCCGGGACAGGGGGCTGGGATACGCAGTATTTT,CASRSGTGGWDTQYF
TRBV5-4,.,.,TRBJ2-3,TGTGCCAGCAGCTCCGCTAGCTCCGAAACGGATACGCAGTATTTT,CASSSASSETDTQYF
TRBV6-5,once,TRBD2,TRBJ2-5,TGTGCCAGCAGTTCCCTCGGTAGCGGGAGAGGGGAGACCCAGTACTTC,CASSSLGSGRGETQYF
TRBV5-4,.,TRBD2,TRBJ2-7,TGTGCCAGCAGCTGGACTAGCGGTACCTACGAGCAGTACTTC,CASSWTSGTYEQYF
TRBV11-2,.,TRBD2,TRBJ2-7,TGTGCCAGCAGCCCACGTTTCGGACTAGCGGGCGACGAGCAGTACTTC,CASSPRFGLAGDEQYF
TRBV28,.,TRBD2,TRBJ2-7,TGTGCCAGCAGTTTCGCTAGCGGGAGTTACGAGCAGTACTTC,CASSFASGSYEQYF
TRBV10-3,.,TRBD1,TRBJ1-1,TGTGCCATCAGGGGGACAGGGCTCACTGAAGCTTTCTTT,CAIRGTGLTEAFF
TRBV10-1,.,TRBD2,TRBJ2-3,TGCGCCAGCAGTGGGAGCGGGAGTACAGATACGCAGTATTTT,CASSGSGSTDTQYF
TRBV29-1,.,.,TRBJ1-5,TGCAGCGCCCCAGGGGTCGTAAGCAATCAGCCCCAGCATTTT,CSAPGVVSNQPQHF
TRBV9,once,.,TRBJ1-3,TGTGCCAGCAGCGCCCAGGGGCCGGCTGGAAACACCATATATTTT,CASSAQGPAGNTIYF
TRBV6-6,.,TRBD2,TRBJ2-1,TGTGCCAGCAGTTACGGGAGGGATGAGCAGTTCTTC,CASSYGRDEQFF
TRBV6-5,.,TRBD2,TRBJ2-5,TGTGCCAGCAGTTACTGGGGCGGGGGGTACCAAGAGACCCAGTACTTC,CASSYWGGGYQETQYF
TRBV19,.,.,TRBJ1-2,TGTGCCAGTAGTATAGGTAACGGACAGAACTATGGCTACACCTTC,CASSIGNGQNYGYTF
TRBV6-1,.,.,TRBJ1-2,TGTGCCAGCAGTGAACCAGCGGGCTATCCGCGCTACACCTTC,CASSEPAGYPRYTF
TRBV5-1,.,TRBD2,TRBJ2-5,TGCGCCAGCAGCTTGGAGCGTGCGGGAGGGGGGGAGACCCAGTACTTC,CASSLERAGGGETQYF
TRBV7-2,.,.,TRBJ2-5,TGTGCCAGCAGCGACAGCGGGTTACAAGAGACCCAGTACTTC,CASSDSGLQETQYF
TRBV19,.,.,TRBJ1-1,TGTGCCAGTAGGCAAGGGGTTGAAGCTTTCTTT,CASRQGVEAFF
TRBV9,.,TRBD1,TRBJ2-7,TGTGCCAGCAGCGCTTCCGGGACAGCCGGGACATGGGAGCAGTACTTC,CASSASGTAGTWEQYF
TRBV5-1,.,.,TRBJ2-7,TGCGCCAGCAGCTTGGTGGCGGGGCGCTCCTACGAGCAGTACTTC,CASSLVAGRSYEQYF
TRBV7-3,.,.,TRBJ1-6,TGTGCCAGCAGCTTAATCCAAAATTCACCCCTCCACTTT,CASSLIQNSPLHF
TRBV7-9,.,.,TRBJ1-2,TGTGCCAGCAGTCCCTCTTCGGGCTATGGCTACACCTTC,CASSPSSGYGYTF
TRBV7-3,.,TRBD2,TRBJ2-3,TGTGCCAGCAGCTTAAGTACCGGGGGGTGGGCAGATACGCAGTATTTT,CASSLSTGGWADTQYF
TRBV18,medium-sized,.,TRBJ2-7,TGTGCCAGCTCCCGAGGGAACAGGGAACTTGTCGACTTC,CASSRGNRELVDF
TRBV5-1,few,TRBD1,TRBJ2-1,TGCGCCAGCAGACATGACAGGGACATGTCCTACAATGAGCAGTTCTTC,CASRHDRDMSYNEQFF
TRBV6-5,.,TRBD1,TRBJ2-5,TGTGCCAGCAGAGACAGGGGCCGATGGGCGGAGACCCAGTACTTC,CASRDRGRWAETQYF
TRBV18,.,.,TRBJ1-5,TGTGCCAGCTCACCAGCCGGGGGTTGGGATCAGCCCCAGCATTTT,CASSPAGGWDQPQHF
TRBV5-4,.,.,TRBJ1-2,TGTGCCAGCAGGCAAGGCCAGATCCAAAGAGGGACAAGCTATGGCTACACCTTC,CASRQGQIQRGTSYGYTF
TRBV30,.,TRBD2,TRBJ2-7,TGTGCCTGGAGTGCACTAGCGGGAGCCTACGAGCAGTACTTC,CAWSALAGAYEQYF
TRBV6-1,.,TRBD1,TRBJ1-3,TGTGCCAGCAGTGAGGGGGACAGGGGTGGAAACACCATATATTTT,CASSEGDRGGNTIYF
TRBV7-8,.,.,TRBJ2-5,TGTGCCAGCAGCGCCCGACAGGACGTCCAAGAGACCCAGTACTTC,CASSARQDVQETQYF
TRBV18,.,.,TRBJ2-7,TGTGCCAGCTCACCCCCGGGGACCTACGAGCAGTACTTC,CASSPPGTYEQYF